Shown below are 22 T cell receptor delta chains from a single sample sequenced in a study of delta chains in infants with herpesvirus infections. PBMC RNA was reverse transcribed using gamma-chain- and delta-chain-specific primers. TCRdb reapplied CATT to the RT-PCR reads. The repertoire holds about 850 delta-chain clones, with about a fifth as singletons. The source was peripheral blood, collected at time point 2 of longitudinal follow-up. The receptors were gathered from a human donor who was a Ugandan infant, either HIV-exposed or HIV-unexposed (not recorded which).

In the case of this clone: A far larger clone lies a single base away; this is likely a read error. Other DNA sequences of this sample code for an identical CDR3. This chain connects TRDV2 to TRDJ3; 8 nucleotides align to TRDD3. Germline V gene lookup returns CDR1 GEAIGNYY and CDR2 EKD. This CDR3 comprises 19 residues. CDR3 DNA sequence: TGTGCATGTGACTCGCTACTGGGGGGACACTCCTGGGACACCCGACAGATGTTTTTC. Amino acids: CACDSLLGGHSWDTRQMFF.

About this clone itself: A much larger clone sits a single nucleotide away, making a read error possible. The same CDR3 is also encoded by other DNA sequences in this sample. The CDR3 bases are TGTGCCTGTGACGGGACTTGGGGGGCCAGCTCCTGGGACACCCGACAGATGTTTTTC. Translated: CACDGTWGASSWDTRQMFF. The chain links TRDV2 to TRDJ3; D is possibly TRDD3 (6 bases). The CDR3 contains 19 residues. V lost 3 bases and J lost 0, with 17 bases in between. Germline V CDR1 and CDR2: GEAIGNYY, EKD.

In its sample, this clone ranks as medium-sized. The germline gene is not matched at one end of the junction; a read error may be the cause. This rearrangement joins TRDV2 to TRDJ1; 8 positions agree with TRDD3. CDR3 length equals 15 residues. In germline, CDR1 is GEAIGNYY, CDR2 EKD. The CDR3 region is CARDTLGEYTDKLIF. The DNA for the CDR3 is TGTGCCCGTGACACCCTGGGGGAGTACACCGATAAACTCATCTTT.

This rearrangement joins TRDV3 to TRDJ1; D is perhaps TRDD3 (9 bases). CDR1 and CDR2 (germline): TVYSNPD, GDNSRS (reference sequence). V lost 4 bases to trimming and J lost 0 bases, with 21 bases between them. The CDR3 length is 16 residues. The CDR3 DNA sequence: TGTGCCTCATCTTCCTACTGGGGGAAATACACCGATAAACTCATCTTT. This translates into CASSSYWGKYTDKLIF.

This clone is termed large. V gene TRDV1 combines with J gene TRDJ1, with 9 bases identical to TRDD3. This CDR3 region has 16 residues. Germline V gene lookup returns CDR1 TSWWSYY and CDR2 QGS. The V gene end was trimmed by 0 bases and the J gene end by 2 bases; junction bases not matched to a gene: 4. Here the CDR3 DNA reads TGTGCTCTTGGGGAACTTACCCTGGGGGATACCGATAAACTCATCTTT. Its protein is CALGELTLGDTDKLIF.

By share of the sample, this clone is large. The chain employs TRDV1 and TRDJ1, with a weak D call TRDD3 (6 bases). V was cut by 0 bases and J by 7 bases, with 18 bases left in between. The CDR3 sequence is 16 residues long. Germline CDR1 and CDR2: TSWWSYY and QGS. The CDR3 bases are TGTGCTCTTGGGGAACTTCCCTCTACGAGACTGGGTAAACTCATCTTT. Translation: CALGELPSTRLGKLIF.

For this clone: Given a far larger clone just one base away, this is likely a sequencing read error. Other DNA sequences in this sample translate to the same CDR3. The V call is TRDV2, the J call TRDJ3; 8 bases fit TRDD3. From germline, CDR1 is GEAIGNYY and CDR2 EKD. The CDR3 is 19 residues long. The CDR3 coding sequence is TGCGCCTGTGACTCGCTACTGGGGGGACACTCCTGGGACACCCGACAGATGTTTTTC. Encoded protein: CACDSLLGGHSWDTRQMFF.

About this clone: Being one base from a much bigger clone, this may be a read error. This chain links TRDV2 with TRDJ3; 8 nucleotides align to TRDD3. The germline CDR1 and CDR2 sequences are GEAIGNYY and EKD. CDR3 length: 19 residues. Trimming at V came to 0 bases and at J to 0 bases, leaving 6 bases not matched to a gene. The CDR3 is CACDTVLGASSWDTRQMFF. CDR3 coding DNA: TGTGCCTGTGACACCGTACTGGGGGCTAGCTCCTGGGACACCCGACAGATGTTTTTC.

Concerning this clone: A far larger clone is only one base removed, so a read error is likely. Other DNA sequences in the same sample also yield this CDR3. The chain couples TRDV2 to TRDJ3; 11 positions match TRDD3. The CDR3 contains 19 residues. In germline, CDR1 is GEAIGNYY, CDR2 EKD. For the CDR3, the DNA is TGTGCCTGTGACGCCGTACTGGGGGATAGCTCCTGGGACACACGACAGATGTTTTTC. Its translation is CACDAVLGDSSWDTRQMFF.

This clone is large in the sample. The rearrangement links TRDV2 to TRDJ3, with 12 bases lining up with TRDD3. J gave up 0 bases and V 3 bases, and 5 bases lay outside the gene matches. The germline gives CDR1 GEAIGNYY, CDR2 EKD. The CDR3 is 19 amino acids. The CDR3 loop is CACDVLGDTSSWDTRQMFF. CDR3 sequence (DNA): TGTGCCTGTGACGTACTGGGGGATACTAGCTCCTGGGACACCCGACAGATGTTTTTC.

The chain employs TRDV1 and TRDJ1; D is unclear. CDR3 length: 16 amino acids. Germline CDR1 reads TSWWSYY; CDR2 reads QGS. V lost 0 bases to trimming and J lost 2 bases, with 13 bases between them. CDR3 in amino acids: CALGELTIAATDKLIF. The DNA of the CDR3 is TGTGCTCTTGGGGAACTGACGATTGCTGCTACCGATAAACTCATCTTT.

By share, this clone ranks as large. This chain links TRDV1 with TRDJ1; the D gene is possibly TRDD3 (7 bases). Germline assignment: CDR1 TSWWSYY and CDR2 QGS. This CDR3 contains 19 residues. Trimming left V 3 bases short and J 4 bases short, with 27 bases between. CDR3 nucleotide sequence: TGTGCTCTTGGGGAGCCGTTCCTAAGCCATGGGGGACCCCTCGATAAACTCATCTTT. This sequence encodes CALGEPFLSHGGPLDKLIF.

A few counts support this clone. V usage is TRDV1 and J usage is TRDJ2, with D possibly TRDD3 on 6 matching bases. The germline gives CDR1 TSWWSYY, CDR2 QGS. V shed 4 bases and J shed 3 bases, with 21 bases lying between them. The length of the CDR3 is 18 residues. The CDR3 DNA reads TGTGCTCTTGGGGGGGGGGCGTCGGGCAGGGGGATGACAGCACAACTCTTCTTT. It is translated as CALGGGASGRGMTAQLFF.

This clone counts as medium-sized (0.01 to 0.1%). This sequence joins TRDV1 and TRDJ1, with a possible D match to TRDD3 (8 bases). The V gene's germline CDR1 is TSWWSYY and CDR2 QGS. Trimming removed 4 bases from V and 4 bases from J, with 31 bases in between. CDR3 length: 20 residues. CDR3 DNA sequence: TGTGCTCTTGGGGCCTATTTTTCCTACACTGGGGGGTCCACTCACGATAAACTCATCTTT. The encoded protein is CALGAYFSYTGGSTHDKLIF.

This clone ranks as medium-sized. V usage is TRDV1 and J usage is TRDJ1; 11 bases match TRDD3. J gave up 0 bases and V 1 base, and 19 bases lay outside the gene matches. Looked up from germline, CDR1 is TSWWSYY and CDR2 is QGS. CDR3 length equals 22 residues. The CDR3 nucleotides are TGTGCTCTTGGGGAACCCCCGTGGTGGGGGATACGCCAACTGGGGGACACCGATAAACTCATCTTT. This sequence encodes CALGEPPWWGIRQLGDTDKLIF.

This clone is medium-sized in the sample. This rearrangement joins TRDV1 to TRDJ1; tentative D call: TRDD2 (7 bases). CDR1 is TSWWSYY and CDR2 is QGS in the germline V gene. V was clipped by 2 bases and J by 0 bases, with 31 bases between them. There are 22 residues in the CDR3. Here the CDR3 reads CALGENILPLPYWEPYTDKLIF. The CDR3 DNA follows: TGTGCTCTTGGGGAAAATATCCTTCCTCTACCCTACTGGGAGCCGTACACCGATAAACTCATCTTT.

To note about this clone: Possible read error: a much larger clone is one base away. V is TRDV1 and J is TRDJ1; D may correspond to TRDD2 or TRDD3 (6 bases each). V gave up 1 base and J gave up 7 bases, with 37 bases separating them. The CDR3 covers 22 residues. Germline assignment: CDR1 TSWWSYY and CDR2 QGS. The CDR3, as DNA: TGTGCTCTTGGGGAACCCTTTCCTATCAACGGCTGGGGTCCCCGGGGGGACGCTAAACTCATCTTT. Protein: CALGEPFPINGWGPRGDAKLIF.

This clone came up a few times. A much larger clone differs by one base, so this may be a read error. The chain has TRDV2 and TRDJ3, with D uncertain. CDR1 is GEAIGNYY, CDR2 EKD, per germline. V dropped 3 bases and J dropped 11 bases, with 13 bases sitting between them. The CDR3 covers 14 residues. CDR3 sequence: CACDSVPRARQMFF. The CDR3 nucleotides read TGTGCCTGTGACTCCGTACCGAGAGCCCGACAGATGTTTTTC.

In its sample, this clone ranks as medium-sized. The chain joins TRDV3 to TRDJ1; weak D call: TRDD3 (6 bases). V was cut by 1 base and J by 0 bases, with 12 bases left in between. The CDR3 covers 14 residues. Per germline, CDR1 TVYSNPD and CDR2 GDNSRS (reference sequence). The CDR3 region is CAFKGYPYTDKLIF. CDR3 bases: TGTGCCTTTAAAGGATACCCCTACACCGATAAACTCATCTTT.

This chain connects TRDV1 to TRDJ1; 7 bases line up with TRDD3. Germline V gives CDR1 TSWWSYY, CDR2 QGS. The CDR3 is made up of 21 amino acids. Germline trimming cut 1 base from V and 9 bases from J; bases unmatched to any gene: 29. The CDR3: CALGERSGAPRAGCGDRELIF. The CDR3 DNA sequence: TGTGCTCTTGGGGAACGTTCGGGGGCTCCTCGTGCGGGCTGTGGGGATAGGGAACTCATCTTT.

For this clone: Only one base separates this from a far larger clonotype, so it likely reflects a read error. V and J are TRDV3 and TRDJ2; a possible D gene is TRDD2 (6 bases). V was shortened by 2 bases and J by 0 bases, with 25 bases between the two germline ends. In germline, CDR1 is TVYSNPD, CDR2 GDNSRS (reference sequence). The CDR3 spans 19 residues. DNA of the CDR3: TGTGCCTTTCGCCTCCTACCCTGGAGGATTAGAGCTTTGACAGCACAACTCTTCTTT. Its protein product is CAFRLLPWRIRALTAQLFF.

This clone is labeled medium-sized. This chain uses TRDV2 with TRDJ3; TRDD3 matches 9 bases. The CDR3 contains 20 residues. Looked up from germline, CDR1 is GEAIGNYY and CDR2 is EKD. V lost 0 bases and J lost 0; bases outside the gene matches: 8. The CDR3 reads CACDTAGGSPSSWDTRQMFF. CDR3 nucleotide sequence: TGTGCCTGTGACACCGCTGGGGGATCCCCTAGCTCCTGGGACACCCGACAGATGTTTTTC.